This passage covers 4 T cell receptor beta chains from one sample sequenced in a study of T cells after yellow fever vaccination. TCRdb re-called the 5' RACE reads with MiXCR, one entry per CDR3 protein. The data contain about 85,000 distinct CDR3 sequences, about 14% of them singletons. This material consisted of CD8+ T cells not binding an NS4B(214-222) dextramer, sorted from PBMCs, taken 21 days after the first yellow fever vaccination. The origin of the receptors is a man aged 18 to 30 who received the YFV17D yellow fever vaccine.

The J gene is TRBJ1-1, the V gene TRBV9; 9 bases map to TRBD1. The junction had 15 bases not matched to a gene; V was cut back by 3 bases and J by 12 bases. The CDR3 is made up of 15 amino acids. Germline V lookup: CDR1 SGDLS, CDR2 YYNGEE. CDR3: CASSADRGLSTKPFF. In nucleotides, the CDR3 is TGTGCCAGCAGCGCAGACAGGGGGTTATCTACCAAACCTTTCTTT.

This clonotype was recorded a few times. The V gene is TRBV12-5, the J gene TRBJ2-3, with unresolved D. The CDR3 length is 15 residues. Germline V gene lookup returns CDR1 LGHNT and CDR2 FRNRAP. Trimming cost V 1 base and J 2 bases, with 10 bases left between them. The CDR3 bases are TGTGCTAGTGGTTTGGGGCAGCGACACACAGATACGCAGTATTTT. Amino acid sequence: CASGLGQRHTDTQYF.

This clonotype occurred a few times. V usage is TRBV5-4 and J usage is TRBJ1-4, with D perhaps TRBD1 (6 bases). Germline CDR1 reads SGHNT; CDR2 reads YYREEE (reference sequence). The V and J ends lost 0 bases and 7 bases respectively, with 7 bases between them. CDR3 length: 13 amino acids. This CDR3 reads CASSLAGAEKLFF. The CDR3 DNA reads as TGTGCCAGCAGCTTGGCAGGGGCTGAAAAACTGTTTTTT.

This clonotype was detected a few times. The chain is built from TRBV4-1 and TRBJ2-7, with a weak D call TRBD1 (6 bases). The ends were cut back, 1 base at V and 3 bases at J, with 16 bases in the middle. The CDR3 sequence is 16 residues long. Germline lookup yields CDR1 MGHRA and CDR2 YSYEKL. CDR3 protein: CASSQADRTAGYEQYV. For the CDR3, the DNA is TGCGCCAGCAGCCAAGCCGACAGGACGGCTGGCTACGAGCAGTACGTC.